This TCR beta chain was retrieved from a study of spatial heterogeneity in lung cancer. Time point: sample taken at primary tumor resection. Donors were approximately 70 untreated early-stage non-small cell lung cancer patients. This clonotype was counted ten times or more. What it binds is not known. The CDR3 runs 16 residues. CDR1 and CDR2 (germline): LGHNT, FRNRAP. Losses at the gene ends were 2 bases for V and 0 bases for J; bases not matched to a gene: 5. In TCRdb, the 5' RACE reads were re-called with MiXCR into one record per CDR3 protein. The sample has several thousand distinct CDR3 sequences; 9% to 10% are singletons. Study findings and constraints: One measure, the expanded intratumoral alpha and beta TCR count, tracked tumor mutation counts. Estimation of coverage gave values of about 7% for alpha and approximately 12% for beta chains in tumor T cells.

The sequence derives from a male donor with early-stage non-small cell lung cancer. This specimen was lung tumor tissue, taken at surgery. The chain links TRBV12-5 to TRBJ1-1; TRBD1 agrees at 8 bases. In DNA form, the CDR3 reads TGTGCTAGTGGTTTGTTTACGACAGGGGTGAACACTGAAGCTTTCTTT. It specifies CASGLFTTGVNTEAFF.